These T cell receptor beta chains were read from a single sample in a study of patients and donors after allogeneic stem cell transplantation. Each CDR3 protein gets one entry after TCRdb re-called the RT-PCR reads with MiXCR. Among 900,000 to 1,000,000 distinct CDR3 sequences listed, more than 15% were seen once. The sample consisted of blood, either unsorted or a sorted T cell fraction (not recorded which). Every receptor here comes from a human donor who was either an allogeneic HSCT recipient or a stem cell or donor lymphocyte infusion donor (not recorded which). It is not recorded whose cells these are; they may come from a transplant donor. CDR3s leave out the opening cysteine and the closing phenylalanine or tryptophan. Not every row has a clone size; where given, it reads once, few, many or a size class.

>-|TRBV4-2
ASSQQTTGKGRISSYEQY
>few|TRBV29-1
SVANLGTAGNTIY
>few|TRBV11-2
ASSSGRRLNTEAF
>-|TRBV2
ASSEQGEEKLF
>-|TRBV4-1
ASSQYPQGRSYEQY
>-|TRBV7-6
ASSNPSGGGDTQY
>few|TRBV4-1
ASSQEGAGAKNIQY
>-|TRBV11-2
ASSLALPGLTEAF
>few|TRBV7-2
ASSFGGDRTQY
>once|TRBV7-2
ASSLDRGYNEKLF
>-|TRBV11-2
ASSLGTTGEQF
>-|TRBV6-2/TRBV6-3
ASSYSGQDRTGELFF
>few|TRBV4-1
ASSQPRGTSGRGTQY
>many|TRBV5-1
ASSTREGGHEQF
>few|TRBV4-2
ASSLTGTSASNEQF
>-|TRBV5-1
ASSISGLAFEQY
>few|TRBV29-1
SVEGRGSEKLF
>-|TRBV7-6
ASSLATGTDEQY
>few|TRBV10-3
AISGTGGPYEQY
>-|TRBV11-1
ASSKRPGQFGNTGELF
>-|TRBV30
ALGGYT
>-|TRBV3-1
ASSLMVGLNTEAF